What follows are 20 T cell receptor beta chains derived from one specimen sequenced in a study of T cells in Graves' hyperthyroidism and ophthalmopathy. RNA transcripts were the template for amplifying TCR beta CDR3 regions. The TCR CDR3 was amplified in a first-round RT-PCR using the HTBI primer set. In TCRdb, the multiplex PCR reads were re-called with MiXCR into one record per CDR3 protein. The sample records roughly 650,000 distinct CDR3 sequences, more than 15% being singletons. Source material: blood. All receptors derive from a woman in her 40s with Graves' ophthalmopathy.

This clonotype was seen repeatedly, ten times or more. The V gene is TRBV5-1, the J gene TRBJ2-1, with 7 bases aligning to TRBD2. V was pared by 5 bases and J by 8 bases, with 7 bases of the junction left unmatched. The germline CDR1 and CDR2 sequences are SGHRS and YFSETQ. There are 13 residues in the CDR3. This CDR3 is CASSAIAGDEQFF. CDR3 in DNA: TGCGCCAGCAGTGCGATAGCGGGCGATGAGCAGTTCTTC.

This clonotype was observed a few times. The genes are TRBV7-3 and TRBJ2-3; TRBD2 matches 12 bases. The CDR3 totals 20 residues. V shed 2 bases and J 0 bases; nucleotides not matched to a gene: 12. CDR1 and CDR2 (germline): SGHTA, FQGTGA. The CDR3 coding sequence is TGTGCCAGCAGCTTACCCTCCCTCCTAGCGGGGGGGTATAGCACAGATACGCAGTATTTT. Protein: CASSLPSLLAGGYSTDTQYF.

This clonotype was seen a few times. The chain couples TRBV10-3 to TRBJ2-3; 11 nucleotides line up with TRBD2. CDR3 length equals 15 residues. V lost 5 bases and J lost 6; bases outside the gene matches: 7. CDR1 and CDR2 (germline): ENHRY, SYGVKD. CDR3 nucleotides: TGTGCCATCAGTCCCGGGACTAGCGGCGGGGATACGCAGTATTTT. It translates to CAISPGTSGGDTQYF.

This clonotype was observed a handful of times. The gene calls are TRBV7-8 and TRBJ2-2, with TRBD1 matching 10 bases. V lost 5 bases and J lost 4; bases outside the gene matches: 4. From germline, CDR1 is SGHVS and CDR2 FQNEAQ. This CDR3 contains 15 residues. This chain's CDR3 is CASSTWTGGTGELFF. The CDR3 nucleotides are TGTGCCAGCAGCACCTGGACAGGGGGCACCGGGGAGCTGTTTTTT.

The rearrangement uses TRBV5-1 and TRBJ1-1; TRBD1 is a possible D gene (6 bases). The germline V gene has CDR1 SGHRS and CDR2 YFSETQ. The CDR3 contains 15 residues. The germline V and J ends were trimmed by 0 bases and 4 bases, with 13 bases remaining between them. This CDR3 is CASSLAGGWATEAFF. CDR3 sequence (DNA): TGCGCCAGCAGCTTGGCCGGGGGCTGGGCCACTGAAGCTTTCTTT.

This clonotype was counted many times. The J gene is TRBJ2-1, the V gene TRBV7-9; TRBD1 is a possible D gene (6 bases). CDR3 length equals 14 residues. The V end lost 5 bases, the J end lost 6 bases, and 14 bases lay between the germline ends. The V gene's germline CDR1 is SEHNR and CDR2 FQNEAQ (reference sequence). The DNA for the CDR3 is TGTGCCAGCAGCACACAGGGTCTTGCCAATGAGCAGTTCTTC. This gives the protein CASSTQGLANEQFF.

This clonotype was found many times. CDR3 DNA: TGTGCCAGCATGGGGGATCCCTACGAGCAGTACTTC. It specifies CASMGDPYEQYF. This chain connects TRBV2 to TRBJ2-7; perhaps D is TRBD1 or TRBD2 (5 bases each). Germline lookup yields CDR1 SNHLY and CDR2 FYNNEI. The CDR3 is made up of 12 amino acids. Trimming stripped 7 bases from V and 2 bases from J, with 9 bases between. The full variable domain, with the rest looked up from reference TRBV2 and TRBJ2-7, is EPEVTQTPSHQVTQMGQEVILRCVPISNHLYFYWYRQILGQKVEFLVSFYNNEISEKSEIFDDQFSVERPDGSNFTLKIRSTKLEDSAMYFCASMGDPYEQYFGPGTRLTVT.

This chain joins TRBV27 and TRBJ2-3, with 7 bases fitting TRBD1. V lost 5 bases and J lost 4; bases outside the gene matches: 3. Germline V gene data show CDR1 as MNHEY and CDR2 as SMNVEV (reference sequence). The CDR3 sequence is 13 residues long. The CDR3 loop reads CASSATGPDTQYF. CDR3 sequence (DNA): TGTGCCAGCAGTGCGACAGGGCCAGATACGCAGTATTTT.

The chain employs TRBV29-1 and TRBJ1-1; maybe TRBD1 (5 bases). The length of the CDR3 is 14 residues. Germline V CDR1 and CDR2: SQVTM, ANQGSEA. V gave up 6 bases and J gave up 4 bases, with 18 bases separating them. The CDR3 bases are TGCAGCGTAAATTGGGGGGGAGTAGGCACTGAAGCTTTCTTT. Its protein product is CSVNWGGVGTEAFF.

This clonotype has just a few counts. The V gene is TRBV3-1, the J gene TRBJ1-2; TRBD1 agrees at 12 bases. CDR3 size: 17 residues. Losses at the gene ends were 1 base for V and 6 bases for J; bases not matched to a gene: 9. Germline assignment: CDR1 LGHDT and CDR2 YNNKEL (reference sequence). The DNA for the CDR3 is TGTGCCAGCAGCCAAGGAAGGGACAGGGGGCCCAAGGATGGCTACACCTTC. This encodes CASSQGRDRGPKDGYTF.

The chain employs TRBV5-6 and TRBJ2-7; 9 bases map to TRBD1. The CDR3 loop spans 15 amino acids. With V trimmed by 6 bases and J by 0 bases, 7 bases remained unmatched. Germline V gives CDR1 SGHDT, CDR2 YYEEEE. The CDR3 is CASNEPGQGSYEQYF. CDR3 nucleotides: TGTGCCAGCAATGAACCGGGACAGGGCTCCTACGAGCAGTACTTC.

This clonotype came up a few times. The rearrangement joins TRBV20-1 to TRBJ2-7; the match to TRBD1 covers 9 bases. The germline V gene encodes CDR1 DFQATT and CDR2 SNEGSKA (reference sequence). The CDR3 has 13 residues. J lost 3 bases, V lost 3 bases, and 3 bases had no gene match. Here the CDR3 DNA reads TGCAGTGCTAGGGGGGACAGGGTCTACGAGCAGTACTTC. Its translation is CSARGDRVYEQYF.

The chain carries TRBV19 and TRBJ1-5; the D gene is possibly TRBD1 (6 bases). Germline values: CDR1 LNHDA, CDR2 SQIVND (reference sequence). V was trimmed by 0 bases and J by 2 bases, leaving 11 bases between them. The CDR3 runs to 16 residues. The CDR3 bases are TGTGCCAGTAGTATAGATCTGGGGGCTCGCAATCAGCCCCAGCATTTT. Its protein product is CASSIDLGARNQPQHF. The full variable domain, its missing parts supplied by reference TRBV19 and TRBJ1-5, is DGGITQSPKYLFRKEGQNVTLSCEQNLNHDAMYWYRQDPGQGLRLIYYSQIVNDFQKGDIAEGYSVSREKKESFPLTVTSAQKNPTAFYLCASSIDLGARNQPQHFGDGTRLSIL.

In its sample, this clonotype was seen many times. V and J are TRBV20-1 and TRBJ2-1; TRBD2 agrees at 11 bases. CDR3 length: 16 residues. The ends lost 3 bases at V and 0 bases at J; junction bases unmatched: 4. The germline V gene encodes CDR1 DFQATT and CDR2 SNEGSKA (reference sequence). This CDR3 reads CSARGSGGASYNEQFF. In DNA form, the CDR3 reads TGCAGTGCTAGGGGTAGCGGGGGGGCCTCCTACAATGAGCAGTTCTTC.

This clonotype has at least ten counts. The CDR3 spells CASSDTLEGYTF. In DNA, the CDR3 is TGTGCCAGCAGTGACACCCTGGAGGGCTACACCTTC. The gene calls are TRBV6-1 and TRBJ1-2; D call uncertain. The CDR3 length is 12 residues. CDR1 is MNHNS and CDR2 is SASEGT in the germline V gene. The V end lost 3 bases, the J end lost 8 bases, and 10 bases lay between the germline ends.

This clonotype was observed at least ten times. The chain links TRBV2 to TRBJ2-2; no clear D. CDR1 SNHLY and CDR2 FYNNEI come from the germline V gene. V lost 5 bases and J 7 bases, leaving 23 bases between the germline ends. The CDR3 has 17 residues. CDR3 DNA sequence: TGTGCCAGCAGTCTAATAGGGCCTACTGGAAGTATCGGGGAGCTGTTTTTT. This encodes CASSLIGPTGSIGELFF. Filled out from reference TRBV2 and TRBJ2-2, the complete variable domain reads EPEVTQTPSHQVTQMGQEVILRCVPISNHLYFYWYRQILGQKVEFLVSFYNNEISEKSEIFDDQFSVERPDGSNFTLKIRSTKLEDSAMYFCASSLIGPTGSIGELFFGEGSRLTVL.

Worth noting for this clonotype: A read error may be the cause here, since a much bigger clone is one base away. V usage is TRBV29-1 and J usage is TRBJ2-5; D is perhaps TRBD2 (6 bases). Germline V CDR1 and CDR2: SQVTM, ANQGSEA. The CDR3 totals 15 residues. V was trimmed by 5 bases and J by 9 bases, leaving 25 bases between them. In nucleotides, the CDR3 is TGCAGCGTTTCTCTGGTAGCGGCCCCCGTTGGGGCCCAGTACTTC. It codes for CSVSLVAAPVGAQYF.

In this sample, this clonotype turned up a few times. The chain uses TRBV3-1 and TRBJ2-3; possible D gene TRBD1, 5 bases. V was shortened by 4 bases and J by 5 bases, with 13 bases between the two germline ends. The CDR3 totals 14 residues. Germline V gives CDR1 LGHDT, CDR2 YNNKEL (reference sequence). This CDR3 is CASSPEGRGDTQYF. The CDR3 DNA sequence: TGTGCCAGCAGCCCAGAAGGAAGGGGAGATACGCAGTATTTT.

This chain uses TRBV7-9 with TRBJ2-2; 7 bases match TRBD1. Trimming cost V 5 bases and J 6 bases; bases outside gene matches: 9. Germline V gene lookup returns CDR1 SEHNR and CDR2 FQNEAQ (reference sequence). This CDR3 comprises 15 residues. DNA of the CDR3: TGTGCCAGCAGCATAATAACAGGGGTAGCCGGGGAGCTGTTTTTT. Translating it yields CASSIITGVAGELFF. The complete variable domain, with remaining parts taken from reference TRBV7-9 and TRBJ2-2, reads DTGVSQNPRHKITKRGQNVTFRCDPISEHNRLYWYRQTLGQGPEFLTYFQNEAQLEKSRLLSDRFSAERPKGSFSTLEIQRTEQGDSAMYLCASSIITGVAGELFFGEGSRLTVL.

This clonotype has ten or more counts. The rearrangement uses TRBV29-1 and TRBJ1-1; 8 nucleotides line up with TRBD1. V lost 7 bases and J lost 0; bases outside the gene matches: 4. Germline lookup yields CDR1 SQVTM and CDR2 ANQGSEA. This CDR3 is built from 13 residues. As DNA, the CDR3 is TGCAGCGCCTGGACAGGGTTGAACACTGAAGCTTTCTTT. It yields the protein CSAWTGLNTEAFF.